This T cell receptor (beta chain) came from a study of cytomegalovirus exposure and HLA in healthy donors. The study's findings and limits: Within an earlier analysis, most TCR beta V segments proved productive either about 90% or about 30% of the time. A few CMV-associated chains proved CMV antigen-specific in vitro. As was reported, the HLA-A and HLA-B alleles of most subjects were accurately predicted from TCR beta sequences.

The V and J ends lost 4 bases and 1 base, in that order; junction bases with no gene match: 2. CDR3 size: 13 residues. Germline V gene data show CDR1 as SGDLS and CDR2 as YYNGEE. PCR was performed using 60 Vbeta and 13 Jbeta primers. In the authors' methods: Roughly 9.9 million shared chains were among the approximately 80 million unique TCR beta chains that a later analysis counted. Using immunoSEQ multiplex PCR, the repertoire was profiled, and TCRdb retains in-frame clones only, with some absent. Clone size and V and J calls were adopted from that table, with D and trimming inferred from the DNA. The sample lists some 220,000 clones; around 80% were seen once. For this clone: Its antigen is unknown.

The sequencing sample was made of PBMCs. This TCR came from a boy aged 5 to 17 in good health and CMV-seronegative. The J gene is TRBJ2-7, the V gene TRBV9; TRBD2 aligns across 7 bases. The CDR3 DNA is TGTGCCAGCAGCTTGCGGGGGTCCTACGAGCAGTACTTC. Its protein product is CASSLRGSYEQYF.